These T cell receptor beta chains were read from a single sample in a study of T cell responses to AZD1222 COVID-19 vaccine. Profiled with immunoSEQ multiplex PCR; TCRdb holds only in-frame clones, not every one. Here the sample spans 98,000 or so clones, 75% to 90% being singletons. The material sequenced was peripheral blood, taken on day 0 of AZD1222 vaccination. These receptors were collected from an adult in good health. CDR3s include the opening cysteine and the closing phenylalanine or tryptophan. The D gene is left open where the match is weak. Clone sizes are given selectively: once, few, many, or a class where the clone is expanded.

clone_size j_call v_call d_call cdr3_nt cdr3_aa
NA TRBJ1-5 TRBV4-2 TRBD1 TGTGCCAGCAGCCAAGGGACAGGACAGGGGGTAAATCAGCCCCAGCATTTT CASSQGTGQGVNQPQHF
NA TRBJ1-5 TRBV4-1 NA TGCGCCAGCAGCCAAGAAGGGACAATCCCCCAGCATTTT CASSQEGTIPQHF
NA TRBJ2-5 TRBV30 TRBD2 TGTGCCTGGAGTTTCGGGGGGGCGGGCGGACAAGAGACCCAGTACTTC CAWSFGGAGGQETQYF
few TRBJ1-1 TRBV16 NA TGTGCCAGCAGCCAATCAACTGGGCCCACTGAAGCTTTCTTT CASSQSTGPTEAFF
NA TRBJ2-1 TRBV7-6 TRBD1 TGTGCCAGCAGCTTGGCCGGGACAGCCTATCTAGGGAATGAGCAGTTCTTC CASSLAGTAYLGNEQFF
NA TRBJ2-7 TRBV4-2 NA TGTGCCAGCAGCGTTCGACTAGTGGGGGGTCAAGAGCAGTACTTC CASSVRLVGGQEQYF
NA TRBJ1-1 TRBV11-2 NA TGTGCCAGCATCCCATTACAGGGAAATGGCACTGAAGCTTTCTTT CASIPLQGNGTEAFF
once TRBJ2-1 TRBV7-7 TRBD1 TGTGCCAGCAGCTTGACAGGGGAAAACAATGAGCAGTTCTTC CASSLTGENNEQFF
once TRBJ1-1 TRBV4-2 NA TGTGCCAGCAGCCAAGAGGGGTACACTGAAGCTTTCTTT CASSQEGYTEAFF
NA TRBJ1-5 TRBV12-3/TRBV12-4 TRBD1 TGTGCCAGCAGTGGACAGGGGCAGCCCCAGCATTTT CASSGQGQPQHF
NA TRBJ1-5 TRBV4-1 NA TGCGCCAGCAGCCGGGCGGACTTACGCCTCGCCAATCAGCCCCAGCATTTT CASSRADLRLANQPQHF
NA TRBJ1-1 TRBV5-1 TRBD1 TGCGCCAGCAGCTCCCAAGTGGCAGGGGGAACTGAAGCTTTCTTT CASSSQVAGGTEAFF
NA TRBJ1-5 TRBV2 NA TGTGCCAGCAGTGTCGAGGATTCGAATCAGCCCCAGCATTTT CASSVEDSNQPQHF